This TCR beta chain was captured by sequencing in a study of neurological immune-mediated disorders. TCRdb recomputed calls from the 5' RACE reads with MiXCR, one row per CDR3 protein. The sample consists of roughly 60,000 distinct CDR3 sequences, about an eighth of them appearing once. V was trimmed by 1 base and J by 5 bases, leaving 12 bases between them. CDR1 LGHNA and CDR2 YNFKEQ come from the germline V gene. The CDR3 loop spans 14 amino acids. This clonotype occurred many times. The source of this sequence is a man in his 60s in good health. The chain joins TRBV4-2 to TRBJ2-7; D remains ambiguous. The sample comprised PBMCs. CDR3 nucleotide sequence: TGTGCCAGCAGCCAAGTTGGGGTAGCTCACGAGCAGTACTTC. This sequence encodes CASSQVGVAHEQYF.